Shown below are 10 T cell receptor beta chains from a single sample sequenced in a study of T cells after yellow fever vaccination. TCRdb independently ran MiXCR on the 5' RACE reads; one entry per CDR3 protein. The sample includes hundreds of thousands of distinct CDR3 sequences, around 12% of them seen just once. The sample in question was CD4+ T cells sorted from PBMCs, obtained 15 days after the yellow fever booster vaccination. The receptors were sampled from a young man who received the YFV17D yellow fever vaccine.

In this sample, this clonotype turned up a few times. The chain couples TRBV3-1 to TRBJ1-6; possible D gene TRBD1, 5 bases. Germline V gene sequence: CDR1 LGHDT, CDR2 YNNKEL (reference sequence). CDR3 length: 18 residues. Trimming left V 0 bases short and J 7 bases short, with 19 bases between. The CDR3 region is CASSQDLMRVGANSPLHF. The DNA of the CDR3 is TGTGCCAGCAGCCAAGATCTGATGAGGGTTGGGGCGAATTCACCCCTCCACTTT.

This clonotype was seen more than once but under ten times. The chain has TRBV6-5 and TRBJ1-5; D might be TRBD1 (6 bases). In germline, CDR1 is MNHEY, CDR2 SVGAGI. Trimming took off 5 bases at V and 5 bases at J, with 13 bases between the two ends. The CDR3 is 14 amino acids. The CDR3 DNA reads TGTGCCAGCAGTCTCAGGGGAGTGGATCAGCCCCAGCATTTT. Amino acid sequence: CASSLRGVDQPQHF.

The chain recombines TRBV11-2 with TRBJ2-3; 13 nucleotides agree with TRBD2. Germline CDR1 and CDR2: SGHAT and FQNNGV. The CDR3 consists of 16 residues. With V trimmed by 6 bases and J by 9 bases, 12 bases remained unmatched. CDR3 protein: CASRDRLAGGPNTQYF. The CDR3 coding sequence is TGTGCCAGCAGGGACAGACTAGCGGGGGGCCCTAACACGCAGTATTTT.

Here the CDR3 reads CASGLSGGSNEQFF. The CDR3 nucleotides are TGTGCTAGTGGTTTGAGCGGGGGGTCCAATGAGCAGTTCTTC. V usage is TRBV12-5 and J usage is TRBJ2-1; 9 bases fit TRBD2. Germline V CDR1 and CDR2: LGHNT, FRNRAP. The CDR3 is 14 amino acids. The V segment lost 2 bases and the J segment 6 bases; nucleotides outside the gene matches: 2.

This clonotype was counted many times. The V gene is TRBV7-3, the J gene TRBJ2-2; 7 bases align to TRBD2. Germline CDR1 reads SGHTA; CDR2 reads FQGTGA. CDR3 length: 15 residues. Losses at the gene ends were 5 bases for V and 6 bases for J; bases not matched to a gene: 9. The CDR3 loop reads CASSPGLERAGELFF. As DNA, the CDR3 is TGTGCCAGCAGCCCCGGACTAGAAAGGGCCGGGGAGCTGTTTTTT.

The chain is built from TRBV10-3 and TRBJ2-2; 11 nucleotides match TRBD2. CDR3 length: 18 residues. Germline assignment: CDR1 ENHRY and CDR2 SYGVKD. V lost 10 bases, J lost 4 bases, and 17 bases stayed unmatched. CDR3 region: CATRTGAAGTSGTGELFF. The DNA of the CDR3 is TGTGCCACAAGGACGGGCGCAGCAGGGACTAGCGGCACCGGGGAGCTGTTTTTT.

The chain employs TRBV7-3 and TRBJ1-1; tentative D call: TRBD1 (5 bases). Germline assignment: CDR1 SGHTA and CDR2 FQGTGA. V lost 5 bases to trimming and J lost 1 base, with 23 bases between them. CDR3 size: 18 residues. CDR3 coding DNA: TGTGCCAGCAGCCCGCGACCCGGGACGGCAAGTCAGAACACTGAAGCTTTCTTT. This gives the protein CASSPRPGTASQNTEAFF. The entire variable domain, with the rest obtained from reference TRBV7-3 and TRBJ1-1, is as follows: GAGVSQTPSNKVTEKGKYVELRCDPISGHTALYWYRQSLGQGPEFLIYFQGTGAADDSGLPNDRFFAVRPEGSVSTLKIQRTERGDSAVYLCASSPRPGTASQNTEAFFGQGTRLTVV.

There are many counts of this clonotype. V gene TRBV12-3 or TRBV12-4 combines with J gene TRBJ1-3, with D hard to call. There are 14 residues in the CDR3. V gave up 8 bases and J gave up 6 bases, with 17 bases separating them. This CDR3 reads CASSETWTENTIYF. The DNA of the CDR3 is TGTGCCAGCTCGGAGACCTGGACGGAAAACACCATATATTTT.

This clonotype was found a few times. The chain couples TRBV4-1 to TRBJ2-2, with 8 bases lining up with TRBD1. Germline V gene data show CDR1 as MGHRA and CDR2 as YSYEKL. Losses at the gene ends were 3 bases for V and 0 bases for J; bases not matched to a gene: 3. The CDR3 runs 16 residues. CDR3 protein: CASSHPTGANTGELFF. For the CDR3, the DNA is TGCGCCAGCAGCCACCCGACAGGGGCGAACACCGGGGAGCTGTTTTTT.

This rearrangement joins TRBV11-2 to TRBJ2-7, with D perhaps matching TRBD1 or TRBD2 (5 bases each). The germline gives CDR1 SGHAT, CDR2 FQNNGV. V was pared by 1 base and J by 7 bases, with 17 bases between. The CDR3 runs 15 residues. The CDR3 region has the DNA TGTGCCAGCAGCTTAGTAGCAGGGACCCCGCGTGAGCAGTACTTC. It is translated as CASSLVAGTPREQYF. Looking up the rest from reference TRBV11-2 and TRBJ2-7 gives the full variable domain: EAGVAQSPRYKIIEKRQSVAFWCNPISGHATLYWYQQILGQGPKLLIQFQNNGVVDDSQLPKDRFSAERLKGVDSTLKIQPAKLEDSAVYLCASSLVAGTPREQYFGPGTRLTVT.